The next 18 T cell receptor beta chains were all read from a single sample in a study of blood T cell repertoires in COVID-19. TCRdb's table, derived via immunoSEQ multiplex PCR, lists solely in-frame clones and lacks some. The sample records 250,000 to 350,000 clones, 70% to 90% being singletons. Sample: peripheral blood. Receptors originate from a woman aged 60-75 years with acute or convalescent COVID-19.

This clone was seen a single time. The CDR3 region is CASSIASGGAGGNEQFF. The CDR3 DNA follows: TGTGCCAGTAGTATAGCTAGCGGGGGGGCCGGTGGGAATGAGCAGTTCTTC. This chain joins TRBV19 and TRBJ2-1; 12 nucleotides align to TRBD2. The CDR3 extends over 17 amino acids. Germline CDR1 and CDR2: LNHDA and SQIVND (reference sequence). V was clipped by 1 base and J by 7 bases; unmatched bases: 8.

The chain couples TRBV6-2 or TRBV6-3 to TRBJ1-2; 7 bases are shared with TRBD1. CDR3 length equals 14 residues. Trimming at V came to 0 bases and at J to 12 bases, leaving 10 bases not matched to a gene. Germline CDR1 is MNHEY and CDR2 is SVGEGT. CDR3 residues: CASSYSGDSMANTF. DNA for the CDR3: TGTGCCAGCAGTTACTCGGGGGACAGTATGGCTAACACCTTC.

The chain carries TRBV5-1 and TRBJ2-7, with D tentatively TRBD1 (6 bases). V was shortened by 4 bases and J by 5 bases, with 13 bases between the two germline ends. The CDR3 sequence is 13 residues long. CDR1 and CDR2 from the germline V gene are SGHRS and YFSETQ. For the CDR3, the DNA is TGCGCCAGCAGCGTAGGACGGGACAACGAGCAGTACTTC. Residues: CASSVGRDNEQYF.

The V and J genes are TRBV24-1 and TRBJ2-1; TRBD2 matches at 13 bases. V trimming: 3 bases; J trimming: 8 bases; junction bases outside the gene matches: 6. CDR3 length: 16 amino acids. Germline V gene sequence: CDR1 KGHDR, CDR2 SFDVKD. The CDR3 coding sequence is TGTGCCACCAGTGATCGACTAGCGGGAGGTATGGATGAGCAGTTCTTC. Encoded protein: CATSDRLAGGMDEQFF.

The chain has TRBV30 and TRBJ2-1; TRBD2 agrees at 7 bases. Germline V gene lookup returns CDR1 GTSNPN and CDR2 SVGIG (reference sequence). V was clipped by 5 bases and J by 10 bases; unmatched bases: 5. The length of the CDR3 is 11 residues. This chain's CDR3 is CAWGGRAEQFF. The CDR3 nucleotides read TGTGCCTGGGGAGGGAGGGCCGAGCAGTTCTTC.

The CDR3 loop reads CASSERTGLYEQYF. CDR3 nucleotides: TGTGCCAGCAGTGAACGGACAGGCCTCTACGAGCAGTACTTC. The chain recombines TRBV2 with TRBJ2-7; 7 bases map to TRBD1. V lost 2 bases and J lost 3; bases outside the gene matches: 4. The CDR3 has 14 amino acids. Germline lookup yields CDR1 SNHLY and CDR2 FYNNEI. Full variable domain (outside the CDR3, taken from reference TRBV2 and TRBJ2-7): EPEVTQTPSHQVTQMGQEVILRCVPISNHLYFYWYRQILGQKVEFLVSFYNNEISEKSEIFDDQFSVERPDGSNFTLKIRSTKLEDSAMYFCASSERTGLYEQYFGPGTRLTVT.

The CDR3 protein is CASSFTRVTEAFF. CDR3 DNA: TGTGCCAGCAGCTTTACGAGGGTCACTGAAGCTTTCTTT. This chain connects TRBV7-2 to TRBJ1-1; D uncertain. From germline, CDR1 is SGHTA and CDR2 FQGNSA. CDR3 length: 13 amino acids. V was trimmed by 3 bases and J by 4 bases, leaving 9 bases between them.

This clone turned up a few times. The V call is TRBV28, the J call TRBJ1-2; D gene unclear. CDR1 is MDHEN, CDR2 SYDVKM, per germline. CDR3 length: 13 amino acids. The V end was cut by 3 bases, the J end by 2 bases, with 7 bases between. The chain's CDR3 is CASSLTFNYGYTF. In DNA, the CDR3 is TGTGCCAGCAGTTTGACATTCAACTATGGCTACACCTTC.

The V gene is TRBV9, the J gene TRBJ1-5, with TRBD1 as a possible D gene (6 bases). V lost 1 base and J 3 bases, leaving 11 bases between the germline ends. This CDR3 is 15 amino acids long. From germline, CDR1 is SGDLS and CDR2 YYNGEE. CDR3 nucleotides: TGTGCCAGCAGCGTAACAGGGTTTGTCAATCAGCCCCAGCATTTT. This encodes CASSVTGFVNQPQHF. The whole variable domain, remainder taken from reference TRBV9 and TRBJ1-5, is DSGVTQTPKHLITATGQRVTLRCSPRSGDLSVYWYQQSLDQGLQFLIQYYNGEERAKGNILERFSAQQFPDLHSELNLSSLELGDSALYFCASSVTGFVNQPQHFGDGTRLSIL.

The chain combines TRBV7-2 with TRBJ2-3, with TRBD2 identical over 11 bases. The germline CDR1 and CDR2 sequences are SGHTA and FQGNSA. J was trimmed by 6 bases and V by 1 base; bases with no gene match: 9. CDR3 length: 17 residues. CDR3 sequence: CASSLGPLAGGSDTQYF. CDR3 in DNA: TGTGCCAGCAGCTTAGGCCCCCTAGCGGGGGGTTCGGATACGCAGTATTTT.

The V gene is TRBV6-2 or TRBV6-3, the J gene TRBJ1-5; 8 nucleotides align to TRBD1. The CDR3 is 16 amino acids. Germline-derived CDR1 and CDR2 are MNHEY and SVGEGT. The junction had 8 bases not matched to a gene; V was cut back by 4 bases and J by 3 bases. The CDR3 here is CASSSTGAYDNQPQHF. For the CDR3, the DNA is TGTGCCAGCAGTTCGACAGGGGCGTATGACAATCAGCCCCAGCATTTT.

This chain's CDR3 is CASSYRRGMGPQHF. The CDR3 coding sequence is TGTGCCAGCAGTTACAGGCGCGGAATGGGGCCCCAGCATTTT. The V gene is TRBV6-2 or TRBV6-3, the J gene TRBJ1-5; no firm D call. Germline V gene data show CDR1 as MNHEY and CDR2 as SVGEGT. V was clipped by 2 bases and J by 9 bases, with 14 bases between them. The CDR3 spans 14 residues.

The chain is built from TRBV6-6 and TRBJ2-3; TRBD2 agrees at 9 bases. The CDR3 covers 16 residues. V shed 2 bases, J shed 2 bases, and the junction held 5 bases outside the gene matches. The V gene's germline CDR1 is MNHNY and CDR2 SVGAGI (reference sequence). CDR3 in DNA: TGTGCCAGCAGTTACGGCGGGACTAGCCCCACAGATACGCAGTATTTT. As protein: CASSYGGTSPTDTQYF.

The chain combines TRBV11-3 with TRBJ2-2, with TRBD1 matching 9 bases. The V gene end was trimmed by 0 bases and the J gene end by 5 bases; junction bases not matched to a gene: 7. In germline, CDR1 is SGHNT, CDR2 YENEEA. The CDR3 totals 17 residues. CDR3 amino acids: CASSLDGGQGRTGELFF. For the CDR3, the DNA is TGTGCCAGCAGCTTAGATGGTGGACAGGGGAGAACCGGGGAGCTGTTTTTT.

The count of this clone is one. The chain is built from TRBV6-1 and TRBJ1-2; 7 bases line up with TRBD1. Germline assignment: CDR1 MNHNS and CDR2 SASEGT. The CDR3 runs 15 residues. V dropped 2 bases and J dropped 3; count of bases not matched to a gene: 6. The CDR3 reads CASSEMAGGDYGYTF. Here the CDR3 DNA reads TGTGCCAGCAGTGAAATGGCAGGGGGTGACTATGGCTACACCTTC.

J is TRBJ1-2 and V is TRBV19; TRBD1 might be the D (6 bases). The CDR3 loop spans 17 amino acids. Germline CDR1 is LNHDA and CDR2 is SQIVND (reference sequence). The germline V and J ends were trimmed by 6 bases and 0 bases, with 20 bases remaining between them. The CDR3 sequence: CASRPSSNREANYGYTF. CDR3 DNA: TGTGCCAGTAGACCTTCCTCGAACAGGGAAGCTAACTATGGCTACACCTTC.

The chain combines TRBV28 with TRBJ1-5; the D is unclear. Trimming stripped 4 bases from V and 9 bases from J, with 16 bases between. Germline CDR1 MDHEN, CDR2 SYDVKM. The CDR3 consists of 14 residues. CDR3 nucleotides: TGTGCCAGCAGTTCCAGGCTCCTACCTGGGCCCCAGCATTTT. This codes for CASSSRLLPGPQHF.

The rearrangement joins TRBV14 to TRBJ1-1; no clear D gene. The CDR3 is made up of 15 amino acids. Germline loops: CDR1 SGHDN, CDR2 FVKESK. V dropped 1 base and J dropped 2 bases, with 11 bases sitting between them. The CDR3 region has the DNA TGTGCCAGCAGCCAAGGGCCCTTAGCCAACACTGAAGCTTTCTTT. Residues: CASSQGPLANTEAFF.